One and the same sample provided the 13 T cell receptor beta chains below, sequenced in a study of T-cell memory formation after mild COVID-19. Each CDR3 protein gets one entry after TCRdb re-called the 5' RACE reads with MiXCR. The data contain roughly 400,000 distinct CDR3 sequences, approximately 25% of them singletons. The sequenced sample consisted of PBMCs or a T cell subset sorted from them (not recorded which). All receptors derive from an adult woman who had mild COVID-19 (a few samples of this study predate the infection). Cell type and time point are not known.

The V call is TRBV11-2, the J call TRBJ2-7, with 7 bases lining up with TRBD1. After removal of 8 bases from V and 3 bases from J, the junction contained 13 bases not matched to a gene. Per the germline V gene, CDR1 is SGHAT and CDR2 is FQNNGV. The CDR3 covers 15 residues. CDR3 sequence: CASGISRGQFYEQYF. The DNA for the CDR3 is TGTGCCAGCGGCATCTCCCGGGGACAGTTCTACGAGCAGTACTTC. Full variable domain (outside the CDR3, taken from reference TRBV11-2 and TRBJ2-7): EAGVAQSPRYKIIEKRQSVAFWCNPISGHATLYWYQQILGQGPKLLIQFQNNGVVDDSQLPKDRFSAERLKGVDSTLKIQPAKLEDSAVYLCASGISRGQFYEQYFGPGTRLTVT.

This clonotype was detected only a few times. The chain combines TRBV7-9 with TRBJ2-3, with 10 bases aligning to TRBD1. The germline gives CDR1 SEHNR, CDR2 FQNEAQ (reference sequence). The CDR3 runs to 17 residues. Trimming removed 6 bases from V and 0 bases from J; junction bases left unmatched: 9. CDR3 loop: CASRSHRGQGSTDTQYF. The CDR3 DNA is TGTGCCAGCAGATCCCACCGGGGACAGGGGAGCACAGATACGCAGTATTTT.

This clonotype was observed a handful of times. The chain uses TRBV6-1 and TRBJ1-2, with D unclear. Germline V gives CDR1 MNHNS, CDR2 SASEGT. CDR3 size: 13 residues. Trimming took off 3 bases at V and 7 bases at J, with 12 bases between the two ends. The CDR3 bases are TGTGCCAGCAGTGATTTAGCGTCTAGTGGCTACACCTTC. Its translation: CASSDLASSGYTF.

The chain links TRBV3-1 to TRBJ2-5, with 8 bases identical to TRBD2. Germline V lookup: CDR1 LGHDT, CDR2 YNNKEL (reference sequence). The CDR3 has 16 amino acids. V dropped 4 bases and J dropped 5; count of bases not matched to a gene: 12. The CDR3 reads CASSPDRGGGRETQYF. CDR3 DNA sequence: TGTGCCAGCAGCCCCGACCGGGGCGGGGGGCGGGAGACCCAGTACTTC.

This clonotype was observed a few times. Here the CDR3 DNA reads TGTGCCAGCAGCCAAGACCGTTTGGATAGCGGAGACTACGAGCAGTACTTC. Encoded protein: CASSQDRLDSGDYEQYF. J is TRBJ2-7 and V is TRBV3-1, with D possibly matching TRBD2 (6 bases). Trimming shortened V by 0 bases and J by 3 bases, and 18 bases separated the two germline ends. The CDR3 is 17 residues long. Germline assignment: CDR1 LGHDT and CDR2 YNNKEL (reference sequence).

This chain uses TRBV7-2 with TRBJ2-7; 14 bases fit TRBD2. Trimming at V came to 3 bases and at J to 5 bases, leaving 12 bases not matched to a gene. The CDR3 extends over 18 amino acids. CDR1 and CDR2 (germline): SGHTA, FQGNSA. This CDR3 reads CASSLGLAGVSYGDEQYF. CDR3 DNA sequence: TGTGCCAGCAGCTTGGGACTAGCGGGAGTTAGTTATGGTGACGAGCAGTACTTC.

The CDR3 sequence: CASSAGHRGNSYEQYF. The CDR3 DNA reads as TGTGCCAGCAGTGCGGGACACCGGGGAAACTCCTACGAGCAGTACTTC. V and J are TRBV12-3 or TRBV12-4 and TRBJ2-7, with D perhaps being TRBD1 or TRBD2 (6 bases each). The length of the CDR3 is 16 residues. V was trimmed by 5 bases and J by 0 bases, leaving 17 bases between them.

The sample holds a few counts of this clonotype. The J gene is TRBJ1-1, the V gene TRBV20-1; no definite D call. CDR3 length: 11 amino acids. Germline loops: CDR1 DFQATT, CDR2 SNEGSKA (reference sequence). The V end lost 6 bases, the J end lost 4 bases, and 9 bases lay between the germline ends. The CDR3 sequence: CSAPVGTEAFF. The CDR3 DNA is TGCAGTGCCCCCGTGGGCACTGAAGCTTTCTTT.

CDR3 DNA: TGCAGTGCTAGAGGGGTTTATTATGGCTACACCTTC. Translation: CSARGVYYGYTF. This chain joins TRBV20-1 and TRBJ1-2; D is unresolved. The CDR3 has 12 residues. Deletions cut 1 base from V and 5 bases from J, with 8 bases between. Germline V gene data show CDR1 as DFQATT and CDR2 as SNEGSKA (reference sequence).

The J gene is TRBJ2-5, the V gene TRBV30; no definite D call. This CDR3 is 15 amino acids long. Germline values: CDR1 GTSNPN, CDR2 SVGIG (reference sequence). V was cut by 3 bases and J by 4 bases, with 18 bases left in between. The CDR3 DNA reads as TGTGCCTGGAGCGCACAGAGTTTCCCGGGAGAGACCCAGTACTTC. It is translated as CAWSAQSFPGETQYF.

The rearrangement joins TRBV5-1 to TRBJ2-5; possible D gene TRBD2, 6 bases. This CDR3 is built from 16 residues. Germline CDR1 and CDR2: SGHRS and YFSETQ. V lost 4 bases, J lost 5 bases, and 21 bases lay in between. CDR3 nucleotide sequence: TGCGCCAGCAGCCTTAAACGTCAGGGAGGAGCGGAGACCCAGTACTTC. The encoded protein is CASSLKRQGGAETQYF.

This clonotype was seen more than once but under ten times. The V gene is TRBV5-1, the J gene TRBJ2-1; D gene ambiguous. Deletions cut 1 base from V and 8 bases from J, with 10 bases between. The CDR3 is made up of 13 amino acids. CDR1 and CDR2 (germline): SGHRS, YFSETQ. CDR3: CASSLNPTYEQFF. As DNA, the CDR3 is TGCGCCAGCAGCTTGAATCCCACATATGAGCAGTTCTTC.

This chain connects TRBV15 to TRBJ2-3, with D possibly being TRBD2 (6 bases). The germline V and J ends were trimmed by 5 bases and 6 bases, with 24 bases remaining between them. The CDR3 covers 17 residues. Germline CDR1 is LNHNV and CDR2 is YYDKDF (reference sequence). The CDR3 here is CATSAGVDSGAYDTQYF. CDR3 nucleotides: TGTGCCACCAGCGCTGGGGTGGATAGCGGCGCGTATGATACGCAGTATTTT.